These T cell receptor beta chains were read from a single sample in a study of naive and memory T cell subsets. Via MiXCR, TCRdb re-called the UMI-ligation and nested PCR reads, giving one row per CDR3 protein. The sample has 100,000 to 150,000 distinct CDR3 sequences; around a third are singletons. The sequencing sample was made of central memory CD4+ T cells from blood. All receptors derive from a human donor in good health. CDR3s include the opening cysteine and the closing phenylalanine or tryptophan. Fields, in order: D gene, J gene, CDR3 length, clone size, V gene, CDR3 DNA, CDR3 protein. D genes are given only for firm matches. Rows may omit the clone size; those that give it use once, few, many or a size class.

TRBD1 | TRBJ2-7 | 15 | NA | TRBV5-4 | TGTGCCAGCAGCTTGGAGACAGGGAAGCCCTACGAGCAGTACTTC | CASSLETGKPYEQYF
NA | TRBJ1-6 | 14 | NA | TRBV19 | TGTGCCAGCCGACAGAGCTCCTATAATTCACCCCTCCACTTT | CASRQSSYNSPLHF
NA | TRBJ2-3 | 14 | NA | TRBV20-1 | TGCAGTGCTAGTCGACCCCCAAGCACAGATACGCAGTATTTT | CSASRPPSTDTQYF
NA | TRBJ1-5 | 14 | NA | TRBV18 | TGTGCCAGCTCAGCGGAGGGTCTCTATCAGCCCCAGCATTTT | CASSAEGLYQPQHF
NA | TRBJ2-7 | 14 | few | TRBV11-2 | TGTGCCAGCAGCTCCCTACAGGGGAGGAACGAGCAGTACTTC | CASSSLQGRNEQYF
NA | TRBJ2-7 | 16 | few | TRBV4-3 | TGCGCCAGCAGCCAAGATTCAGGCGGGGTACGCGACGAGCAGTACTTC | CASSQDSGGVRDEQYF
NA | TRBJ2-1 | 12 | NA | TRBV20-1 | TGCAGTGCTAGCGGGAACTACAATGAGCAGTTCTTC | CSASGNYNEQFF
TRBD1 | TRBJ1-5 | 15 | many | TRBV10-2 | TGCGCCAGCAGCCGGGATGACAGGGGCAATCAGCCCCAGCATTTT | CASSRDDRGNQPQHF
TRBD2 | TRBJ2-1 | 13 | NA | TRBV6-5 | TGTGCCAGCAGGGCTAGCGGGAACAATGAGCAGTTCTTC | CASRASGNNEQFF
TRBD1 | TRBJ2-7 | 15 | NA | TRBV27 | TGTGCCAGCAGACGAGGGACAGGGGGCATCTACGAGCAGTACTTC | CASRRGTGGIYEQYF
NA | TRBJ1-2 | 13 | NA | TRBV6-5 | TGTGCCAGCAGTTCACCGCGAACCTATGGCTACACCTTC | CASSSPRTYGYTF
NA | TRBJ2-3 | 14 | NA | TRBV10-3 | TGTGCCACCTCCGGGCAGGGGGGGACAGATACGCAGTATTTT | CATSGQGGTDTQYF
TRBD1 | TRBJ2-1 | 13 | NA | TRBV6-1 | TGTGCCAGCAGTGTAGGACAGGGCAATGAGCAGTTCTTC | CASSVGQGNEQFF
NA | TRBJ2-7 | 14 | NA | TRBV28 | TGTGCCAGCAGTGAGACAGGGAGGGCCTACGAGCAGTACTTC | CASSETGRAYEQYF
NA | TRBJ1-2 | 15 | NA | TRBV3-1 | TGTGCCAGCAGCCAAGGGGGAACAGGGCTCTATGGCTACACCTTC | CASSQGGTGLYGYTF
NA | TRBJ2-3 | 13 | NA | TRBV9 | TGTGCCAGCAGCGCGAGGGTTGCAGATACGCAGTATTTT | CASSARVADTQYF
NA | TRBJ1-5 | 15 | few | TRBV19 | TGTGCCAGTAGTGGGCAGGGGTTGGGCAATCAGCCCCAGCATTTT | CASSGQGLGNQPQHF
NA | TRBJ2-5 | 13 | few | TRBV29-1 | TGCAGCGCTGGAGGGTGGGGGCAAGAGACCCAGTACTTC | CSAGGWGQETQYF
NA | TRBJ2-3 | 14 | NA | TRBV20-1 | TGCAGTGCCCCGCCGGGAGAAGGAACCAATACGCAGTATTTT | CSAPPGEGTNTQYF
NA | TRBJ2-1 | 13 | NA | TRBV14 | TGTGCCAGCAGCCAAGACTTCCAGCATGAGCAGTTCTTC | CASSQDFQHEQFF
NA | TRBJ2-7 | 13 | NA | TRBV28 | TGTGCCAGCAGTTCAGAAGTGGCCTACGAGCAGTACTTC | CASSSEVAYEQYF
TRBD1 | TRBJ2-5 | 16 | few | TRBV11-2 | TGTGCCAGCAGCCCGCACGGGACAGGGGGGGTTGAGACCCAGTACTTC | CASSPHGTGGVETQYF
TRBD2 | TRBJ2-2 | 17 | NA | TRBV7-6 | TGTGCCAGCAGCTTAATAGCGGGAGGCCAGAACACCGGGGAGCTGTTTTTT | CASSLIAGGQNTGELFF
TRBD2 | TRBJ2-3 | 16 | NA | TRBV7-3 | TGTGCCAGCAGCTCGGGGACTAGCGGGAGATCCGATACGCAGTATTTT | CASSSGTSGRSDTQYF
NA | TRBJ1-4 | 15 | NA | TRBV6-5 | TGTGCCAGCAGTAACTGGGACAAGATTAATGAAAAACTGTTTTTT | CASSNWDKINEKLFF
NA | TRBJ1-1 | 14 | NA | TRBV14 | TGTGCCAGCACGCCGGGGGCGTCGAACACTGAAGCTTTCTTT | CASTPGASNTEAFF
TRBD1 | TRBJ1-6 | 13 | NA | TRBV30 | TGTGCCTGGGATGCAGGGGGATTTTCACCCCTCCACTTT | CAWDAGGFSPLHF
TRBD1 | TRBJ1-1 | 15 | NA | TRBV28 | TGTGCCAGCAGTTCGCCGGGACAGGGGGCGACTGAAGCTTTCTTT | CASSSPGQGATEAFF
TRBD1 | TRBJ2-5 | 16 | many | TRBV11-3 | TGTGCCAGCAGCCCCGGGACAGGGGCCCTACAAGAGACCCAGTACTTC | CASSPGTGALQETQYF
NA | TRBJ1-2 | 15 | few | TRBV6-2/TRBV6-3 | TGTGCCAGCAGTTACTCGTCAGTGATTAACTATGGCTACACCTTC | CASSYSSVINYGYTF
TRBD1 | TRBJ2-7 | 13 | many | TRBV28 | TGTGCCAGCAGGGGGACAGGGACCTACGAGCAGTACTTC | CASRGTGTYEQYF
TRBD2 | TRBJ2-3 | 15 | NA | TRBV7-7 | TGTGCTAGCAGCCCTAGCGGGACTCACACAGATACGCAGTATTTT | CASSPSGTHTDTQYF
NA | TRBJ1-1 | 12 | few | TRBV3-1 | TGTGCCAGCAGCCAGTCGGGTCCCGTTGCTTTCTTT | CASSQSGPVAFF
NA | TRBJ2-3 | 15 | NA | TRBV28 | TGTGCCAGCAGGGCAGGGCCGTCAAACACAGATACGCAGTATTTT | CASRAGPSNTDTQYF
NA | TRBJ1-1 | 13 | NA | TRBV29-1 | TGCAGCGCAAGCAGGGGACTGAACACTGAAGCTTTCTTT | CSASRGLNTEAFF
NA | TRBJ2-1 | 14 | NA | TRBV7-3 | TGTGCCAGCAGCTTAGGGTACAGGGTCGGGGAGCAGTTCTTC | CASSLGYRVGEQFF
TRBD1 | TRBJ1-6 | 19 | NA | TRBV6-5 | TGTGCCAGCAGTTACTCGGGACAGGGGCTTTACGACTATAATTCACCCCTCCACTTT | CASSYSGQGLYDYNSPLHF
NA | TRBJ1-4 | 17 | few | TRBV27 | TGTGCCAGCAGTTTATCCCCCTTAAGCGCGACTAATGAAAAACTGTTTTTT | CASSLSPLSATNEKLFF
TRBD1 | TRBJ2-1 | 17 | NA | TRBV13 | TGTGCCAGCAGCTTTCGACAGGGTAGAGGGCCCAACAATGAGCAGTTCTTC | CASSFRQGRGPNNEQFF
NA | TRBJ1-6 | 14 | NA | TRBV14 | TGTGCCAGCAGCCACAACTACCGGGGTTCACCCCTCCACTTT | CASSHNYRGSPLHF